The T cell receptor beta chain under discussion was sequenced for a study of memory CD4+ T cells and cytomegalovirus serostatus. By sample fraction, this clone is medium-sized (0.01 to 0.1%). Sequenced by immunoSEQ multiplex PCR; TCRdb stores in-frame clones only, minus some. The sample lists about 64,000 clones, 77% occurring once. Single viable CD3+CD4+CD8-CD45RO+ cells were sorted as the memory CD4+ T cells. Germline V gene sequence: CDR1 LNHNV, CDR2 YYDKDF (reference sequence). J was trimmed by 7 bases and V by 3 bases; bases with no gene match: 9. This CDR3 has 15 amino acids. The TCR sequence derives from an adult in good health and CMV-seronegative. This chain uses TRBV15 with TRBJ1-5; 7 positions agree with TRBD1. Source material: memory CD4+ T cells from blood. Here the CDR3 reads CATSSDRVGAQPQHF. CDR3 coding DNA: TGTGCCACCAGCAGTGACAGGGTGGGAGCGCAGCCCCAGCATTTT.